A selection of T cell receptor beta chains follows, all from one sample in a study of blood T cell repertoires in COVID-19. The table came from immunoSEQ multiplex PCR; TCRdb's copy has only in-frame clones and leaves some out. The repertoire holds tens of thousands of clones, approximately 83% seen once, with under 30% in the top ten. Sequencing used peripheral blood. The receptor source for this set is a human donor in a cohort sampled during active COVID-19. The CDR3 runs from the conserved cysteine through the conserved F or W. D genes are given only for firm matches. Not every row has a clone size; where given, it reads once, few, many or a size class.

d_call | j_call | v_call | clone_size | cdr3_aa | cdr3_nt
- | TRBJ2-2 | TRBV12-5 | - | CASGLSQANTGELFF | TGTGCTAGTGGTTTATCCCAGGCCAACACCGGGGAGCTGTTTTTT
TRBD2 | TRBJ2-5 | TRBV5-1 | - | CASSLVAGGRETQYF | TGCGCCAGCAGCTTGGTAGCGGGGGGGCGAGAGACCCAGTACTTC
- | TRBJ1-4 | TRBV28 | - | CASSSHSAGVEKLFF | TGTGCCAGCAGTTCTCACAGTGCGGGTGTAGAAAAACTGTTTTTT
TRBD2 | TRBJ2-5 | TRBV3-1/TRBV3-2 | few | CASSHKRGGDETQYF | TGTGCCAGCAGCCACAAGCGGGGGGGCGATGAGACCCAGTACTTC
- | TRBJ2-5 | TRBV3-1/TRBV3-2 | - | CASSQEAAREETQYF | TGTGCCAGCAGCCAAGAAGCCGCCAGGGAAGAGACCCAGTACTTC
- | TRBJ2-5 | TRBV4-1 | - | CASSPSWGEETQYF | TGCGCCAGCAGCCCATCCTGGGGGGAAGAGACCCAGTACTTC
- | TRBJ1-4 | TRBV2 | - | CASSESGFMEKLFF | TGTGCCAGCAGTGAATCGGGATTTATGGAAAAACTGTTTTTT
- | TRBJ1-6 | TRBV5-6 | - | CASSLAGVYAGSPLHF | TGTGCCAGCAGCTTGGCTGGGGTGTATGCGGGATCACCCCTCCACTTT
TRBD2 | TRBJ2-7 | TRBV11-1 | - | CASSWGGAYEQYF | TGTGCCAGCAGCTGGGGGGGGGCCTACGAGCAGTACTTC
- | TRBJ1-1 | TRBV10-3 | - | CAIRFAVMNTEAFF | TGTGCCATCAGATTTGCGGTCATGAACACTGAAGCTTTCTTT
TRBD2 | TRBJ2-2 | TRBV5-6 | once | CASSPAPSGGGTGELFF | TGTGCCAGCAGCCCGGCCCCCAGCGGGGGCGGGACCGGGGAGCTGTTTTTT
- | TRBJ2-1 | TRBV5-8 | - | CASSFVGAAYNEQFF | TGTGCCAGCAGCTTTGTGGGGGCCGCCTACAATGAGCAGTTCTTC
TRBD1 | TRBJ2-7 | TRBV5-6 | - | CASSLGPGGKDEQYF | TGTGCCAGCAGCTTGGGGCCAGGGGGAAAGGACGAGCAGTACTTC
TRBD1 | TRBJ2-3 | TRBV7-9 | - | CASSTTGEDTQYF | TGTGCCAGCAGCACGACAGGGGAAGATACGCAGTATTTT
TRBD1 | TRBJ2-4 | TRBV18 | - | CASSPLSVPGGKNIQYF | TGTGCCAGCTCACCACTCTCCGTCCCAGGGGGAAAAAACATTCAGTACTTC
- | TRBJ2-7 | TRBV10-1 | - | CASSVTYEQYF | TGCGCCAGCAGTGTCACCTACGAGCAGTACTTC
TRBD1 | TRBJ2-3 | TRBV5-5 | - | CASSLNQGAADTQYF | TGTGCCAGCAGCTTAAACCAGGGGGCGGCAGATACGCAGTATTTT
- | TRBJ2-2 | TRBV4-3 | few | CASSQGLPTGELFF | TGCGCCAGCAGCCAGGGACTCCCCACCGGGGAGCTGTTTTTT
- | TRBJ1-1 | TRBV6-4 | - | CASSATMNTEAFF | TGTGCCAGCAGTGCGACTATGAACACTGAAGCTTTCTTT
- | TRBJ1-6 | TRBV24-1 | - | CATSDPGWGTRPSSYNSPLHF | TGTGCCACCAGTGACCCAGGGTGGGGTACCAGGCCGAGCTCCTATAATTCACCCCTCCACTTT
TRBD2 | TRBJ2-5 | TRBV4-2 | - | CASSHGLAGGLKETQYF | TGTGCCAGCAGCCACGGACTAGCGGGGGGGCTCAAAGAGACCCAGTACTTC
- | TRBJ1-2 | TRBV6-5 | - | CASSYSGFYGYTF | TGTGCCAGCAGTTATTCGGGGTTCTATGGCTACACCTTC
TRBD1 | TRBJ1-6 | TRBV3-1/TRBV3-2 | once | CASSQGTGRSPLHF | TGTGCCAGCAGCCAGGGGACAGGGAGGTCACCCCTCCACTTT
TRBD1 | TRBJ1-5 | TRBV7-6 | - | CASSPGTDASNQPQHF | TGTGCCAGCAGCCCGGGGACAGACGCTAGCAATCAGCCCCAGCATTTT
- | TRBJ1-5 | TRBV12-3/TRBV12-4 | - | CASQQGFDQPQHF | TGTGCCAGCCAACAGGGTTTTGATCAGCCCCAGCATTTT
- | TRBJ2-1 | TRBV11-3 | - | CASSTATGTFSYNEQFF | TGTGCCAGCAGCACTGCCACAGGAACTTTTTCTTACAATGAGCAGTTCTTC
TRBD2 | TRBJ2-1 | TRBV10-3 | - | CAIRASGGAHNEQFF | TGTGCCATCAGGGCAAGCGGGGGCGCCCACAATGAGCAGTTCTTC
- | TRBJ2-3 | TRBV29-1 | - | CSVRATGTDTQYF | TGCAGCGTTAGAGCTACTGGCACAGATACGCAGTATTTT
- | TRBJ2-7 | TRBV28 | - | CASSPTPVFLNEQYF | TGTGCCAGCAGTCCGACACCAGTCTTTTTGAACGAGCAGTACTTC
- | TRBJ2-4 | TRBV19 | - | CASSPTGHIQYF | TGTGCCAGTAGCCCCACAGGGCACATTCAGTACTTC
TRBD1 | TRBJ2-7 | TRBV12-3/TRBV12-4 | - | CASSMGQTYEQYF | TGTGCCAGCAGTATGGGACAGACCTACGAGCAGTACTTC
- | TRBJ2-7 | TRBV19 | - | CASRQGPHSYEQYF | TGTGCCAGTAGACAGGGCCCTCACTCCTACGAGCAGTACTTC
TRBD1 | TRBJ1-1 | TRBV5-8 | - | CASSLETGVRRAFF | TGTGCCAGCAGCTTGGAAACAGGGGTTCGGAGAGCTTTCTTT
TRBD1 | TRBJ1-4 | TRBV7-9 | - | CASGSRDRANEKLFF | TGTGCCAGCGGTTCTCGGGACAGGGCCAATGAAAAACTGTTTTTT
TRBD2 | TRBJ2-7 | TRBV6-1 | - | CASSDLAGARGSPYEQYF | TGTGCCAGCAGTGATTTAGCGGGGGCGCGGGGGTCCCCCTACGAGCAGTACTTC
- | TRBJ1-6 | TRBV2 | - | CASRGAFNSPLHF | TGTGCCAGCAGGGGGGCCTTTAATTCACCCCTCCACTTT
- | TRBJ2-3 | TRBV3-1/TRBV3-2 | - | CASSRAPADTQYF | TGTGCCAGCAGCCGGGCTCCGGCGGATACGCAGTATTTT
- | TRBJ1-3 | TRBV10-3 | once | CAISVRQLTEPGNTIYF | TGTGCCATCAGCGTACGACAACTCACAGAGCCTGGAAACACCATATATTTT